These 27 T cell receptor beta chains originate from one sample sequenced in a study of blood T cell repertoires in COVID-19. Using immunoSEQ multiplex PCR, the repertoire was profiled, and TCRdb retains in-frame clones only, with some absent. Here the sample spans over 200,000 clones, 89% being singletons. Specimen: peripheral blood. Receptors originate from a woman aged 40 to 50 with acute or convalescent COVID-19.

This CDR3 reads CSAGDSYGYTF. The DNA of the CDR3 is TGCAGTGCTGGGGACAGCTATGGCTACACCTTC. The chain links TRBV20-1 to TRBJ1-2, with 7 bases matching TRBD1. CDR3 length: 11 amino acids. Trimming removed 5 bases from V and 4 bases from J; junction bases left unmatched: 1. Per the germline V gene, CDR1 is DFQATT and CDR2 is SNEGSKA (reference sequence).

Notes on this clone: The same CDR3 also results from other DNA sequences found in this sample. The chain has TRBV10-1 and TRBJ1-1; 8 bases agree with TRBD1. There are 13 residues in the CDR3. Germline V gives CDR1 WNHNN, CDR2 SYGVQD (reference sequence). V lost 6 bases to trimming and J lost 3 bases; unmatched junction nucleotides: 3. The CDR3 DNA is TGCGCCAGCAGCCAGGGGGCGGACACTGAAGCTTTCTTT. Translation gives CASSQGADTEAFF.

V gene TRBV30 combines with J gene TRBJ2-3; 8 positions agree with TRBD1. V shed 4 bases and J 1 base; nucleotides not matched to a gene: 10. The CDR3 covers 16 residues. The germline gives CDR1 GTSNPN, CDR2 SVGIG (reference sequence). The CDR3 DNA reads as TGTGCCTGGACAATCCGGACAGGGTTAGGCACAGATACGCAGTATTTT. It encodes CAWTIRTGLGTDTQYF. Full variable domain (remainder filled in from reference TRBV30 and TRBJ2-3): SQTIHQWPATLVQPVGSPLSLECTVEGTSNPNLYWYRQAAGRGLQLLFYSVGIGQISSEVPQNLSASRPQDRQFILSSKKLLLSDSGFYLCAWTIRTGLGTDTQYFGPGTRLTVL.

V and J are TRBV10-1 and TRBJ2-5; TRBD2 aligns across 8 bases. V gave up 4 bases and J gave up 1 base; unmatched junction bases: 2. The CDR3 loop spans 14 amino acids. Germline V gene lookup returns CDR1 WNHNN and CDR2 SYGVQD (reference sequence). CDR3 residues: CASSGSGGQETQYF. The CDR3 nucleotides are TGCGCCAGCAGTGGAAGCGGGGGCCAAGAGACCCAGTACTTC.

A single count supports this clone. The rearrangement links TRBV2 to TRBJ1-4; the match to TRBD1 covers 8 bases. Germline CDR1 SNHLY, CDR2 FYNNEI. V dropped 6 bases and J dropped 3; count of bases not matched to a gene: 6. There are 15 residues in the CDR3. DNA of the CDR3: TGTGCCAGCAGCCGCACGGACAGGGCTAATGAAAAACTGTTTTTT. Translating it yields CASSRTDRANEKLFF.

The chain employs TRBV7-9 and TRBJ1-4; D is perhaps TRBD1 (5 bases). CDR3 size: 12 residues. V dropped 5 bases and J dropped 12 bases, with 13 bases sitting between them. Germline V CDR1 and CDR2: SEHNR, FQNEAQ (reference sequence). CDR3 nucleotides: TGTGCCAGCAGCCCCGACAGCTCAGAACTGTTTTTT. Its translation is CASSPDSSELFF.

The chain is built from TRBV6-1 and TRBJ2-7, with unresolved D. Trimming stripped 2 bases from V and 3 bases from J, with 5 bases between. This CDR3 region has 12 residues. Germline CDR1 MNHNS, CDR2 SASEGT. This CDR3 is CASSELGYEQYV. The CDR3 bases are TGTGCCAGCAGTGAACTCGGCTACGAGCAGTACGTC.

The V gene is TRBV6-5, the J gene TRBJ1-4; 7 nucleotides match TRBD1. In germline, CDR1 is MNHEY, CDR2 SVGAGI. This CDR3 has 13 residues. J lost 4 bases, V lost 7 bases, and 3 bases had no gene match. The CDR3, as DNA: TGTGCCAGCAAGGACAGGCTTAATGAAAAACTGTTTTTT. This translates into CASKDRLNEKLFF.

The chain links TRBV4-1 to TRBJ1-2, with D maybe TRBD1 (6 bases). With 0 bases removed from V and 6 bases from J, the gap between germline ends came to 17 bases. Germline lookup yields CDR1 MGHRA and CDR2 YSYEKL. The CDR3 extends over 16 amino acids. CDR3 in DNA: TGCGCCAGCAGCCAAGATACGAGGGGGGGGTTCGATGGCTACACCTTC. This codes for CASSQDTRGGFDGYTF.

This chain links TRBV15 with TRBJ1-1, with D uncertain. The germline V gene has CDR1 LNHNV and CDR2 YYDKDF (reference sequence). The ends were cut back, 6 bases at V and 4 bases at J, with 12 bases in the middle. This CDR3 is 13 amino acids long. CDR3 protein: CATSRLVSTEAFF. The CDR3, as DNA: TGTGCCACCAGTCGATTAGTGAGCACTGAAGCTTTCTTT.

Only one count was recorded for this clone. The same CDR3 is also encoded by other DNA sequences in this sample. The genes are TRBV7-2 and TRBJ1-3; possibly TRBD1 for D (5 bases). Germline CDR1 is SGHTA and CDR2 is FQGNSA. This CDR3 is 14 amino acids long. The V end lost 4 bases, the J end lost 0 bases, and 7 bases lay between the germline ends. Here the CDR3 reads CASSWGGSGNTIYF. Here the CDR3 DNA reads TGTGCCAGCAGCTGGGGGGGCTCTGGAAACACCATATATTTT.

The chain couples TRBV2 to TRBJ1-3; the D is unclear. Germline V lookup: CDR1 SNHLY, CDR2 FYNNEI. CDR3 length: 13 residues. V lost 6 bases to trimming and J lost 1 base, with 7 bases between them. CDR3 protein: CASRDLSGNTIYF. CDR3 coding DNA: TGTGCCAGCAGGGACTTGTCTGGAAACACCATATATTTT.

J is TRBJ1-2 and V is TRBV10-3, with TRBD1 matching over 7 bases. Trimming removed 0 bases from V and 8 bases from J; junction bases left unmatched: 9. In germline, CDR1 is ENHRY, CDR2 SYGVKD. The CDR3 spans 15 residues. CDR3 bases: TGTGCCATCAGTGAGTCAGGGGGCGGTTTAAGCGGCTACACCTTC. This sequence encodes CAISESGGGLSGYTF.

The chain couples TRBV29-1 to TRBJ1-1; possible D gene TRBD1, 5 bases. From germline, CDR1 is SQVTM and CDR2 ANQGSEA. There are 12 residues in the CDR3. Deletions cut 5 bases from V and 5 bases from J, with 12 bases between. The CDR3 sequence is CSVKRGETEAFF. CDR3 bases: TGCAGCGTTAAACGGGGGGAGACTGAAGCTTTCTTT.

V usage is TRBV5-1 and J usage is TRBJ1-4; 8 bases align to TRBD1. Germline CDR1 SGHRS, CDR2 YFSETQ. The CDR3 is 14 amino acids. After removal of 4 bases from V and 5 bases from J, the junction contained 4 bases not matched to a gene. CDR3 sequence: CASSHRDRNEKLFF. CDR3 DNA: TGCGCCAGCAGCCACCGGGACAGGAATGAAAAACTGTTTTTT.

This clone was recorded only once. CDR3 bases: TGTGCCAGTAGTAGGTGGGAACTAGCGGGGGGCAGAGATACGCAGTATTTT. Its translation: CASSRWELAGGRDTQYF. The chain has TRBV19 and TRBJ2-3, with 12 bases aligning to TRBD2. This CDR3 is 17 amino acids long. Per the germline V gene, CDR1 is LNHDA and CDR2 is SQIVND (reference sequence). With 4 bases clipped from V and 5 bases from J, the junction kept 10 bases outside the gene matches.

The CDR3: CASSVGPGRETQYF. CDR3 DNA: TGTGCCAGCAGCGTAGGCCCGGGGAGAGAGACCCAGTACTTC. The J gene is TRBJ2-5, the V gene TRBV9; tentative D call: TRBD2 (5 bases). Trimming took 0 bases from V and 4 from J, leaving 10 bases between them. From germline, CDR1 is SGDLS and CDR2 YYNGEE. The CDR3 has 14 residues.

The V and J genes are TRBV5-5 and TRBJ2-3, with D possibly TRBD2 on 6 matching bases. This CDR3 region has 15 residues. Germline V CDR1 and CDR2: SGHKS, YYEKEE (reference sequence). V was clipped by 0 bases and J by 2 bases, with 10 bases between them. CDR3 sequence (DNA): TGTGCCAGCAGCTTGGGACTAGTGAACACAGATACGCAGTATTTT. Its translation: CASSLGLVNTDTQYF.

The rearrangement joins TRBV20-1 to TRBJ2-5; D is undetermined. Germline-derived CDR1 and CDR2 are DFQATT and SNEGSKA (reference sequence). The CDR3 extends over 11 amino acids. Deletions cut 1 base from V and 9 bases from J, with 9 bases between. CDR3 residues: CSARGQGAQYF. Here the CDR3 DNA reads TGCAGTGCTAGAGGCCAAGGAGCCCAGTACTTC.

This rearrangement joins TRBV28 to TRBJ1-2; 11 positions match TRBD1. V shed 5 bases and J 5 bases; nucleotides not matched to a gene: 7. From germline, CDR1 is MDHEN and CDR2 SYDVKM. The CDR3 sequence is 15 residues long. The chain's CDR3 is CASSGQGAGGYGYTF. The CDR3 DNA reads TGTGCCAGCAGTGGACAGGGGGCAGGGGGTTATGGCTACACCTTC.

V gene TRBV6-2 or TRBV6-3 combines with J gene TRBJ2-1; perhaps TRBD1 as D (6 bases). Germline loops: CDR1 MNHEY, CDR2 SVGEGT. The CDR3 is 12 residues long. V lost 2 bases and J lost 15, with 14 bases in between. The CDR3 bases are TGTGCCAGCAGTTACAGAGGGGGTACGTGGTTCTTC. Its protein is CASSYRGGTWFF.

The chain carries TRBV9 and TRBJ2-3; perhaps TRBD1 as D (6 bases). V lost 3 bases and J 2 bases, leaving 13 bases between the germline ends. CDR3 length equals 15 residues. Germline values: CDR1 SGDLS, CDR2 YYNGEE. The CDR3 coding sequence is TGTGCCAGCAGCGACTCGGGACACAACACAGATACGCAGTATTTT. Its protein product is CASSDSGHNTDTQYF.

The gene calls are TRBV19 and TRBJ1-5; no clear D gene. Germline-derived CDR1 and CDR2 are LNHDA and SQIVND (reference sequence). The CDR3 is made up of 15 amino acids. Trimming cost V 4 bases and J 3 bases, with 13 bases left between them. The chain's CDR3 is CASSNPGQLNQPQHF. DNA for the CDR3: TGTGCCAGTAGTAATCCTGGGCAGCTCAATCAGCCCCAGCATTTT.

The CDR3 DNA reads TGTGCCAGCAGCATCGGAGGGGGCTTTACTGAAGCTTTCTTT. It is translated as CASSIGGGFTEAFF. The V and J genes are TRBV9 and TRBJ1-1, with 7 bases that match TRBD1. Trimming at V came to 4 bases and at J to 5 bases, leaving 8 bases not matched to a gene. Germline V gene data show CDR1 as SGDLS and CDR2 as YYNGEE. The CDR3 is 14 residues long.

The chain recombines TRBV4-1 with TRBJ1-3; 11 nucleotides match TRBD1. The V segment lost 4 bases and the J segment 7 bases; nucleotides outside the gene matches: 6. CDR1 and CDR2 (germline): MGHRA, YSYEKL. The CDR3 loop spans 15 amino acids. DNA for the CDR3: TGCGCCAGCAGCCCAGACCGGGACAGGGGGAACACCATATATTTT. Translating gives CASSPDRDRGNTIYF.

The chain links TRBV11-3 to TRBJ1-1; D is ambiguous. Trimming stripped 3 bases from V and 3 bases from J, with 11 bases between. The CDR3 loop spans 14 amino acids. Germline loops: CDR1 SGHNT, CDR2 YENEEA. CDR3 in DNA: TGTGCCAGCAGCTTCCAAGCCGGGGACACTGAAGCTTTCTTT. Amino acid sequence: CASSFQAGDTEAFF.

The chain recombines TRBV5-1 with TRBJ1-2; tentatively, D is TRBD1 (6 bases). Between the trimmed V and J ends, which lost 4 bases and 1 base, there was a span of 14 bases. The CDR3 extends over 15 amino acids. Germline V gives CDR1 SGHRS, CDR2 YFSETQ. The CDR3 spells CASSPQGGGNYGYTF. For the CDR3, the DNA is TGCGCCAGCAGCCCCCAAGGGGGGGGTAACTATGGCTACACCTTC. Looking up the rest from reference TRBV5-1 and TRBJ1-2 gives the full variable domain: KAGVTQTPRYLIKTRGQQVTLSCSPISGHRSVSWYQQTPGQGLQFLFEYFSETQRNKGNFPGRFSGRQFSNSRSEMNVSTLELGDSALYLCASSPQGGGNYGYTFGSGTRLTVV.